Listed below are T cell receptor beta chains from one sample, sequenced in a study of cytomegalovirus exposure and HLA in healthy donors. The table came from immunoSEQ multiplex PCR; TCRdb's copy has only in-frame clones and leaves some out. Of some 130,000 clones listed, 70% to 80% are singletons. Sequencing was performed on PBMCs. These receptors came from a woman aged 50 to 65 in good health and CMV-seropositive. Both conserved end residues are part of each CDR3. The D gene is left open where the match is weak. Clone size, where shown, is once, few, many, or a class for clones that have expanded.

d_gene,j_gene,abundance,v_gene,CDR3nt,CDR3aa
NA,TRBJ1-1,NA,TRBV18,TGTGCCAGCTCAGTACAGGCCAACACTGAAGCTTTCTTT,CASSVQANTEAFF
NA,TRBJ1-1,NA,TRBV29-1,TGCAGCGTTCAGGACAGCAACACTGAAGCTTTCTTT,CSVQDSNTEAFF
TRBD2,TRBJ2-5,NA,TRBV25-1,TGTGCCAGCAGTGGAATAGCGGGGGGACAAGAAGAGACCCAGTACTTC,CASSGIAGGQEETQYF
TRBD1,TRBJ2-3,NA,TRBV5-4,TGTGCCAGCAGCTTGGCTAGTCAGGGACAGGGAAGCACAGATACGCAGTATTTT,CASSLASQGQGSTDTQYF
TRBD1,TRBJ1-4,NA,TRBV5-1,TGCGCCAGCAGCTTGGACAGGGGTGCAACTAATGAAAAACTGTTTTTT,CASSLDRGATNEKLFF
NA,TRBJ2-7,NA,TRBV21-1,TGTGCCAGCAGCACTTCTAGCGGGGGCCACTCCACCTCTTACGAGCAGTACTTC,CASSTSSGGHSTSYEQYF
NA,TRBJ1-2,NA,TRBV20-1,TGCAGTGCGAGAGGGCCCCCACAGGCCTTC,CSARGPPQAF
NA,TRBJ1-3,NA,TRBV29-1,TGCGCGGGCCAGAGCTCTGGAAACACCATATATTTT,CAGQSSGNTIYF
NA,TRBJ1-6,NA,TRBV27,TGTCCCGACGCTCTAGTGAGCTCCTATAATTCACCCCTCCACTTT,CPDALVSSYNSPLHF
TRBD1,TRBJ2-6,NA,TRBV19,TGTGCCAGCGGTGGGACCAGGACAGGGTATTATTCGGATGGGGCCAACGTCCTGACTTTC,CASGGTRTGYYSDGANVLTF
TRBD1,TRBJ1-1,NA,TRBV29-1,TGCAGCTTCATGACAGGGTTTACCACTGAAGCTTTCTTT,CSFMTGFTTEAFF
NA,TRBJ2-2,NA,TRBV5-8,TGTGCCAGCAGCTTATCGTCCTGGGACACTTTCACCGGGGAGCTGTTTTTT,CASSLSSWDTFTGELFF
NA,TRBJ2-5,NA,TRBV11-2,TGTGCCAGCAGCCCTAGGCTCGGCGAGAACCAGTACTTC,CASSPRLGENQYF
NA,TRBJ1-3,NA,TRBV7-9,TGTGCCAGCAGGCCCCCGTTCAGGGTTGGAAACACCATATATTTT,CASRPPFRVGNTIYF
NA,TRBJ1-6,NA,TRBV6-6,TGTGCCAGCAGCTCCCGGGTGGGTAATTCACCCCTCCACTTT,CASSSRVGNSPLHF
NA,TRBJ1-1,once,TRBV19,TGTGCCAGTTCTGCAGGGCCCCTAATGAACACTGAAGCTTTCTTT,CASSAGPLMNTEAFF
TRBD1,TRBJ1-1,NA,TRBV28,TGTGCCAGCAGTCCCATCGCGGGGACAGGGGTGAACACTGAAGCTTTCTTT,CASSPIAGTGVNTEAFF
NA,TRBJ2-7,few,TRBV6-6,TGTGCCAGCAGTTACTTGGGGCCTCGAGACGAGCAGTACTTC,CASSYLGPRDEQYF
NA,TRBJ2-2,NA,TRBV2,TGTGCCAGCAACATACAGGGAATCGGGGAGCTGTTTTTT,CASNIQGIGELFF
NA,TRBJ2-2,NA,TRBV18,TGTGCCAGCTCGCCGGACAGAAAGGTGGACACCGGGGAGCTGTTTTTT,CASSPDRKVDTGELFF
NA,TRBJ2-2,NA,TRBV11-3,TGTGCCAGCAGCCCCCTGAGCGGGGAGCTGTTTTTT,CASSPLSGELFF
TRBD1,TRBJ2-7,NA,TRBV4-3,TGCGCCAGCAGCCAAGAACCGGGACAGGGGTACGAGCAGTACTTC,CASSQEPGQGYEQYF
NA,TRBJ2-1,NA,TRBV7-9,TGTGCCAGCAGCTCCCCATGGGGGCAATCGAATGAGCAGTTCTTC,CASSSPWGQSNEQFF
NA,TRBJ1-4,NA,TRBV28,TGTGCCAGCAGTTTACAACACCTTAATGAAAAACTGTTTTTT,CASSLQHLNEKLFF
NA,TRBJ2-3,NA,TRBV5-1,TGCGCCAGCAGCTTAAATGGGGGGGCCGAAGATACGCAGTATTTT,CASSLNGGAEDTQYF
NA,TRBJ2-7,once,TRBV10-3,TGTGCCATCAGTGGGGGAACAGGGTTGGACTACGAGCAGTACTTC,CAISGGTGLDYEQYF
NA,TRBJ1-2,NA,TRBV10-3,TGTGCCATCAGCGCCCAGGGAGGGAGTAACTATGGCTACACCTTC,CAISAQGGSNYGYTF